This entry is about one T cell receptor (beta chain). These data belong to a study of blood T cell repertoires in COVID-19. TCRdb keeps only in-frame clones here, not all; method: immunoSEQ multiplex PCR. The repertoire holds some 200,000 clones, 82% seen once, with about 5.6% in the top ten. Germline CDR1 MNHEY, CDR2 SVGEGT. The CDR3 is 12 amino acids. Trimming took 5 bases from V and 6 from J, leaving 8 bases between them. It was during active infection that Seattle patients were enrolled and then longitudinally followed. The sequencing input was peripheral blood. The V and J genes are TRBV6-2 or TRBV6-3 and TRBJ2-1; D call uncertain. This clonotype was obtained from a woman in her 70s with COVID-19, enrolled during active disease. CDR3 nucleotides: TGTGCCAGCAGTGATCGGAGCAATGAGCAGTTCTTC. It translates to CASSDRSNEQFF.